This T cell receptor beta chain was profiled in a study of blood T cell repertoires in COVID-19. Study background: Sites across the United States, Italy and Spain contributed samples from acute and convalescent COVID-19.

This study enrolled people aged about 18 to 95 from under 25 US geographic areas. Recovered Cohort 3 donors showed two negative PCRs, clearance, or symptom resolution. Germline CDR1 is MNHEY and CDR2 is SVGAGI. After removal of 3 bases from V and 2 bases from J, the junction contained 4 bases not matched to a gene. CDR3 size: 16 residues. Per the authors' pipeline: Estimation of nucleated cell counts was performed using reference gene primer amplification. Clones were read by immunoSEQ multiplex PCR, and TCRdb kept only the in-frame ones, dropping some. For V, J and clone size, that table is used; D and trimming come from the DNA. The table records 300,000 to 350,000 clones, less than 90% of them present only once.

The TCR was taken from a woman aged 25 to 45 who had recovered from COVID-19. Material for sequencing was PBMCs or T cells enriched from blood (not recorded which). The chain has TRBV6-5 and TRBJ1-5; 10 bases are a match to TRBD1. CDR3 nucleotides: TGTGCCAGCAGTTATGGACAGGGGGGAGGCAATCAGCCCCAGCATTTT. Its translation is CASSYGQGGGNQPQHF.